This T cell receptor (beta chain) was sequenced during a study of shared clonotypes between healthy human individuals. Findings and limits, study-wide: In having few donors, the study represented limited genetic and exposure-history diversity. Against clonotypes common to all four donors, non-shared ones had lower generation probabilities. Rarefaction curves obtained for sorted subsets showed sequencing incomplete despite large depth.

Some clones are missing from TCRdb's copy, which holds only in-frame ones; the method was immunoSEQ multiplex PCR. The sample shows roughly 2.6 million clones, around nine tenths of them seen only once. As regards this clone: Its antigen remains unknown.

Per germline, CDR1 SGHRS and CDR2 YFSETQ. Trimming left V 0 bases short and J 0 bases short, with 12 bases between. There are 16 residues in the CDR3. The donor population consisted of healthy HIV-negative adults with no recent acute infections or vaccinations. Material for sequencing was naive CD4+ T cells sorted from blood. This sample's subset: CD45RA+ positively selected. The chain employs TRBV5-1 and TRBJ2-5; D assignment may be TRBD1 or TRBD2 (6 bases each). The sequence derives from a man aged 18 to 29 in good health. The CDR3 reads CASSLASGGYQETQYF. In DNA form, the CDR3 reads TGCGCCAGCAGCTTGGCCTCCGGGGGCTACCAAGAGACCCAGTACTTC.